These 29 T cell receptor beta chains share one sample of origin, sequenced in a study of tumor-infiltrating lymphocytes in primary liver carcinoma. cDNA specific to TCR beta was made from around 470 ng of total RNA, with a constant-region primer employed for priming. Library construction for TCR beta comprised three nested multiplex PCR rounds performed with slightly modified ARM-PCR. Rounds one and two of PCR, each of 10 cycles, were primed with TRBV1-TRBV30 forward primers and a C-beta reverse primer. Using its own MiXCR run on the multiplex PCR reads, TCRdb lists one record per CDR3 protein. Among 300,000 to 350,000 distinct CDR3 sequences listed, 65% were seen once. In addition to blood RNA drawn from unsorted whole blood, germline DNA was extracted. Sequencing was performed on peripheral blood. The source is a man aged 35 to 55 with primary liver carcinoma and hepatitis B virus infection.

The chain recombines TRBV11-2 with TRBJ2-5, with TRBD2 matching 9 bases. Unmatched junction bases numbered 3, after V lost 3 bases and J lost 4 bases. There are 14 residues in the CDR3. CDR1 is SGHAT, CDR2 FQNNGV, per germline. The CDR3 nucleotides are TGTGCCAGCAGCTTTGAGACTAGCGGAGAGACCCAGTACTTC. Translated: CASSFETSGETQYF.

Turning to this clonotype: The CDR3 carries no conserved terminal phenylalanine or tryptophan, so it likely arises from a read error. The J gene is TRBJ2-1, the V gene TRBV11-2, with D perhaps TRBD2 (5 bases). The CDR3 consists of 14 residues. Germline-derived CDR1 and CDR2 are SGHAT and FQNNGV. The CDR3 loop is CASSLAGKYSEQFL. DNA for the CDR3: TGTGCCAGCAGCTTAGCGGGAAAGTACAGTGAGCAGTTCTTG.

This clonotype was seen at least ten times. The chain uses TRBV4-1 and TRBJ1-5; D not certain. CDR1 and CDR2 from the germline V gene are MGHRA and YSYEKL. The CDR3 contains 16 residues. V was clipped by 0 bases and J by 2 bases, with 11 bases between them. CDR3: CASSQEGRFGNQPQHF. The CDR3 DNA reads TGCGCCAGCAGCCAAGAGGGGAGGTTCGGCAATCAGCCCCAGCATTTT.

Turning to this clonotype: The junction does not match germline at one end; this may be a read error. V usage is TRBV14 and J usage is TRBJ2-2; D is tentatively TRBD1 or TRBD2 (5 bases each). The length of the CDR3 is 15 residues. The germline V gene encodes CDR1 SGHDN and CDR2 FVKESK. The CDR3 DNA reads as TGTGACAGCGGCCAAGGGACGCCCAACACCGGGGAGCTGTTTTTT. Translated, it gives CDSGQGTPNTGELFF.

J is TRBJ1-1 and V is TRBV5-6, with 9 nucleotides matching TRBD1. This CDR3 is built from 15 residues. Germline-derived CDR1 and CDR2 are SGHDT and YYEEEE. The junction had 5 bases not matched to a gene; V was cut back by 4 bases and J by 1 base. The CDR3 bases are TGTGCCAGCAGCGGGGACAGGGATTGGAACACTGAAGCTTTCTTT. This encodes CASSGDRDWNTEAFF.

The CDR3 region is CASSLVRSGANVLTF. DNA for the CDR3: TGTGCCAGCAGCTTGGTTCGCTCTGGGGCCAACGTCCTGACTTTC. The chain employs TRBV5-5 and TRBJ2-6; D remains ambiguous. CDR1 SGHKS and CDR2 YYEKEE come from the germline V gene (reference sequence). The CDR3 totals 15 residues. Trimming cost V 0 bases and J 0 bases, with 4 bases left between them.

Remarks on this clonotype: No conserved phenylalanine or tryptophan is present at the end of the CDR3, so a read error is the likely explanation. The CDR3 protein is CASSEAKLAGGTYNEQFS. The CDR3 region has the DNA TGTGCCAGCAGTGAAGCTAAACTAGCGGGAGGCACATACAATGAGCAGTTCTCC. The chain carries TRBV6-1 and TRBJ2-1, with TRBD2 matching 12 bases. V shed 0 bases, J shed 4 bases, and the junction held 7 bases outside the gene matches. This CDR3 is built from 18 residues. Germline-derived CDR1 and CDR2 are MNHNS and SASEGT.

This clonotype occurred a few times. The chain couples TRBV30 to TRBJ1-2; D is unresolved. Germline CDR1 and CDR2: GTSNPN and SVGIG (reference sequence). V lost 3 bases, J lost 3 bases, and 2 bases lay in between. This CDR3 spans 10 amino acids. The CDR3: CAWRDYGYTF. The DNA for the CDR3 is TGTGCCTGGAGGGACTATGGCTACACCTTC.

Many counts were recorded for this clonotype. This chain links TRBV12-3 or TRBV12-4 with TRBJ2-3; D uncertain. Deletions cut 6 bases from V and 4 bases from J, with 14 bases between. CDR3 length equals 14 residues. CDR3 in DNA: TGTGCCAGCAGCCTGATGTATGGGTCAGATACGCAGTATTTT. This sequence encodes CASSLMYGSDTQYF.

This clonotype was found many times. At one boundary the junction diverges from the germline segment, which might be a read error. The CDR3 here is CASSLGTGVNQPQHF. CDR3 in DNA: TGTGCCAGCAGCTTGGGGACAGGGGTGAATCAGCCCCAGCATTTT. J is TRBJ1-5 and V is TRBV4-1; TRBD1 matches at 10 bases. CDR3 length equals 15 residues. Per germline, CDR1 MGHRA and CDR2 YSYEKL.

This sequence joins TRBV5-1 and TRBJ1-2; 8 bases agree with TRBD1. The germline V gene encodes CDR1 SGHRS and CDR2 YFSETQ. The CDR3 has 16 amino acids. J gave up 4 bases and V 3 bases, and 11 bases lay outside the gene matches. DNA of the CDR3: TGCGCCAGCAGCTCAGGAAGACAGGGGATCCTCTATGGCTACACCTTC. Its protein product is CASSSGRQGILYGYTF.

Notes on this clonotype: A single base separates this from a much larger clone, so it may be a read error. The J gene is TRBJ2-2, the V gene TRBV10-3; TRBD2 aligns across 13 bases. J was trimmed by 7 bases and V by 6 bases; bases with no gene match: 11. The CDR3 consists of 17 residues. In germline, CDR1 is ENHRY, CDR2 SYGVKD. CDR3 bases: TGTGCCATCAGAGGACTAGCGGGAGCGAGCGGTGACGGGGAGCTGTTTTTT. This translates into CAIRGLAGASGDGELFF.

The chain links TRBV4-3 to TRBJ1-2; possible D gene TRBD1, 6 bases. Germline assignment: CDR1 LGHNA and CDR2 YSLEER. The V and J ends lost 8 bases and 6 bases respectively, with 16 bases between them. The CDR3 is made up of 13 amino acids. The DNA for the CDR3 is TGCGCCAGCGGCCTACACAAGGGGGATGGCTACACCTTC. The encoded protein is CASGLHKGDGYTF.

As concerns this clonotype: The germline gene is not matched at one end of the junction; a read error may be the cause. The chain employs TRBV12-3 or TRBV12-4 and TRBJ1-4, with D hard to call. This CDR3 is 16 amino acids long. CDR3 nucleotides: TGTGCCAGCAGTTTTTATGTCGGATCAACTAATGAAAGACTGTTTTTT. Translation: CASSFYVGSTNERLFF.

In its sample, this clonotype was seen a few times. The V gene is TRBV7-9, the J gene TRBJ2-1, with D perhaps matching TRBD2 (5 bases). Trimming removed 1 base from V and 5 bases from J, with 9 bases in between. Germline V gene sequence: CDR1 SEHNR, CDR2 FQNEAQ (reference sequence). This CDR3 region has 14 residues. CDR3 loop: CASSLGGLDNEQFF. The CDR3 coding sequence is TGTGCCAGCAGCTTAGGAGGGTTGGACAATGAGCAGTTCTTC.

This clonotype was detected only a few times. The chain employs TRBV12-3 or TRBV12-4 and TRBJ1-1; 8 positions match TRBD1. The CDR3 has 15 amino acids. The V gene end was trimmed by 5 bases and the J gene end by 8 bases; junction bases not matched to a gene: 13. The CDR3 spells CASSLRGQGRTEAFF. The CDR3 DNA sequence: TGTGCCAGCAGTCTACGCGGACAGGGAAGGACGGAAGCTTTCTTT.

Details on this clonotype: This clone may be a read error of a much larger clone one base away. CDR3 coding DNA: TGCGCCAACAGCCAGGGGGCAGGGGAGAACTATGGCTACACCTTC. The encoded protein is CANSQGAGENYGYTF. This sequence joins TRBV11-2 and TRBJ1-2; TRBD1 aligns across 8 bases. There are 15 residues in the CDR3. Germline-derived CDR1 and CDR2 are SGHAT and FQNNGV.

Of note for this clonotype: A much larger clone sits a single nucleotide away, making a read error possible. The chain carries TRBV30 and TRBJ2-5; D is possibly TRBD2 (6 bases). V lost 2 bases, J lost 4 bases, and 17 bases lay in between. The CDR3 contains 15 residues. Germline V CDR1 and CDR2: GTSNPN, SVGIG (reference sequence). The CDR3 DNA sequence: TGTGCCTGGAGTTTGCAGACTACCGGGAGAGAGACCCAGTACTTC. Translated: CAWSLQTTGRETQYF.

As regards this clonotype: Relative to the germline gene, one junction end is altered; a read error may explain this. The chain couples TRBV10-3 to TRBJ2-1; TRBD2 aligns across 9 bases. This CDR3 contains 14 residues. Germline assignment: CDR1 ENHRY and CDR2 SYGVKD. CDR3 region: CAINSGSSYHEQFF. CDR3 coding DNA: TGTGCCATCAATAGCGGGAGCTCCTACCATGAGCAGTTCTTC.

About this clonotype itself: A read error may account for a junction end that differs from germline. The J gene is TRBJ2-7, the V gene TRBV11-2; D ambiguous. CDR3 length equals 14 residues. Germline CDR1 SGHAT, CDR2 FQNNGV. In DNA, the CDR3 is TGTGCTAGCAGTCTAGGTCCGCTCGCCTACGAGCAGTACTTC. Its translation is CASSLGPLAYEQYF.

The gene calls are TRBV12-3 or TRBV12-4 and TRBJ1-4; TRBD1 matches at 8 bases. The CDR3 runs to 15 residues. V trimming: 5 bases; J trimming: 3 bases; junction bases outside the gene matches: 5. The CDR3 spells CASSAVTGANEKLFF. In DNA, the CDR3 is TGTGCCAGCAGTGCGGTGACAGGGGCTAATGAAAAACTGTTTTTT.

This clonotype was recorded only once. An end of the junction differs from the germline gene, which may be a read error. The chain links TRBV11-2 to TRBJ2-5; TRBD2 is a possible D gene (5 bases). Germline V gene data show CDR1 as SGHAT and CDR2 as FQNNGV. This CDR3 contains 14 residues. The CDR3 DNA reads TGTGCCAGCAGCACGGCAGGAGGTCAAGAGACCCGGTACTTC. Translation: CASSTAGGQETRYF.

Turning to this clonotype: A much larger clone sits a single nucleotide away, making a read error possible. This rearrangement joins TRBV5-4 to TRBJ2-7; D gene ambiguous. V lost 4 bases and J 9 bases, leaving 23 bases between the germline ends. The CDR3 spans 15 residues. CDR1 SGHNT and CDR2 YYREEE come from the germline V gene (reference sequence). The CDR3: CASSPRLTGLNVQYF. The CDR3 DNA reads as TGTGCCAGCAGCCCTCGATTGACGGGCCTTAACGTGCAGTACTTC. Based on the CDR3 plus reference TRBV5-4 and TRBJ2-7, the full variable domain is ETGVTQSPTHLIKTRGQQVTLRCSSQSGHNTVSWYQQALGQGPQFIFQYYREEENGRGNFPPRFSGLQFPNYSSELNVNALELDDSALYLCASSPRLTGLNVQYFGPGTRLTVT.

This clonotype was seen many times. The V call is TRBV11-2, the J call TRBJ2-5; D remains unclear. CDR3 length equals 13 residues. Germline values: CDR1 SGHAT, CDR2 FQNNGV. Trimming left V 4 bases short and J 1 base short, with 7 bases between. The CDR3 region is CASSSIAQETQYF. CDR3 in DNA: TGTGCCAGCAGCTCAATAGCCCAAGAGACCCAGTACTTC.

As concerns this clonotype: A much larger clonotype is one base distant, so this may be a read error. This chain joins TRBV29-1 and TRBJ1-3, with 10 bases fitting TRBD1. This CDR3 contains 17 residues. The V gene's germline CDR1 is SQVTM and CDR2 ANQGSEA. CDR3 bases: TGCTGCGTGACCGGGACAGGGGCGCGTTTACCTGGAAACACCATATATTTT. Amino acids: CCVTGTGARLPGNTIYF.

Remarks on this clonotype: The junction and the germline gene differ at one end; a read error may be behind it. The chain couples TRBV11-3 to TRBJ2-1; 8 bases agree with TRBD2. CDR1 is SGHNT, CDR2 YENEEA, per germline. The CDR3 spans 17 residues. The CDR3 loop reads CASNLRAGGLAYNEQLF. CDR3 coding DNA: TGTGCCAGCAACTTAAGGGCGGGAGGCCTAGCCTACAATGAGCAGCTCTTC.

With regard to this clonotype: This may be a read error, as it is one base from a much larger clone. The gene calls are TRBV6-5 and TRBJ2-6; 10 positions match TRBD1. Per the germline V gene, CDR1 is MNHEY and CDR2 is SVGAGI. The J segment lost 0 bases and the V segment lost 5 bases, leaving 4 bases of the junction unmatched. This CDR3 is 17 amino acids long. The chain's CDR3 is CASSETGGFSGANVLTF. CDR3 DNA sequence: TGTGCCAGCAGTGAGACAGGGGGCTTCTCTGGGGCCAACGTCCTGACTTTC.

Turning to this clonotype: At one end, the junction sequence differs from germline, possibly due to a read error. The V gene is TRBV6-2 or TRBV6-3, the J gene TRBJ2-2; TRBD2 matches at 7 bases. CDR3 size: 16 residues. Germline lookup yields CDR1 MNHEY and CDR2 SVGEGT. The CDR3 DNA follows: TGTGCCAGCAGTTACGACCAGCGGGGACTCACCGGGGAGCTGTCTTTT. Residues: CASSYDQRGLTGELSF.

This clonotype was counted at least ten times. The chain combines TRBV11-2 with TRBJ2-1, with a tentative D call TRBD1 (6 bases). This CDR3 region has 15 residues. Trimming pared 4 bases from V and 7 bases from J, leaving 17 bases between. Germline V gene lookup returns CDR1 SGHAT and CDR2 FQNNGV. The CDR3 reads CASSSTRGILNEQFF. CDR3 coding DNA: TGTGCCAGCAGCTCAACTAGGGGGATTTTAAATGAGCAGTTCTTC.